A single sample is the source of the 25 T cell receptor beta chains below, sequenced in a study of PD-L1 blockade in urothelial cancer. Only in-frame clones appear in the TCRdb table, and some are missing; sequencing was by immunoSEQ multiplex PCR. The sample consists of 70,000 or so clones, about 88% of them appearing once. The sequences come from PBMCs, collected around atezolizumab (anti-PD-L1) treatment. Receptors were obtained from a man between 60 and 75 years old with urothelial cancer.

The rearrangement links TRBV9 to TRBJ2-7; no reliable D call. This CDR3 region has 14 residues. CDR1 is SGDLS and CDR2 is YYNGEE in the germline V gene. V dropped 2 bases and J dropped 2 bases, with 11 bases sitting between them. CDR3 DNA: TGTGCCAGCAGCGTCAATCAGGTCCCCTACGAGCAGTACTTC. Its translation: CASSVNQVPYEQYF.

Only one count was recorded for this clone. The V call is TRBV7-9, the J call TRBJ2-3; D gene uncertain. The V gene's germline CDR1 is SEHNR and CDR2 FQNEAQ (reference sequence). V lost 1 base and J 1 base, leaving 6 bases between the germline ends. The CDR3 has 14 residues. CDR3 amino acids: CASSLGGRTDTQYF. The CDR3 DNA follows: TGTGCCAGCAGCTTAGGCGGCCGCACAGATACGCAGTATTTT.

J is TRBJ1-1 and V is TRBV5-1; D possibly corresponds to TRBD1 (6 bases). Trimming took off 0 bases at V and 0 bases at J, with 6 bases between the two ends. The CDR3 sequence is 14 residues long. Germline V gene lookup returns CDR1 SGHRS and CDR2 YFSETQ. The CDR3 DNA follows: TGCGCCAGCAGCTTGGGGGGGCTGAACACTGAAGCTTTCTTT. It is translated as CASSLGGLNTEAFF.

The gene calls are TRBV6-5 and TRBJ2-3, with 7 nucleotides matching TRBD1. CDR3 length: 14 amino acids. Germline V gene lookup returns CDR1 MNHEY and CDR2 SVGAGI. V lost 7 bases to trimming and J lost 0 bases; unmatched junction nucleotides: 4. The CDR3 DNA follows: TGTGCCAGCACCCTACAGGGGAGCACAGATACGCAGTATTTT. Amino acid sequence: CASTLQGSTDTQYF.

The chain combines TRBV29-1 with TRBJ1-1; D is perhaps TRBD1 (6 bases). V was clipped by 3 bases and J by 1 base, with 15 bases between them. Per germline, CDR1 SQVTM and CDR2 ANQGSEA. The CDR3 length is 15 residues. The CDR3 region has the DNA TGCAGCGTTGACCGACCGGTAGGGGGGAACACTGAAGCTTTCTTT. Protein product: CSVDRPVGGNTEAFF. The full variable domain, in which reference TRBV29-1 and TRBJ1-1 provide the parts outside the CDR3, is SAVISQKPSRDICQRGTSLTIQCQVDSQVTMMFWYRQQPGQSLTLIATANQGSEATYESGFVIDKFPISRPNLTFSTLTVSNMSPEDSSIYLCSVDRPVGGNTEAFFGQGTRLTVV.

This clone was found once. The gene calls are TRBV9 and TRBJ1-1; D is undetermined. Germline CDR1 is SGDLS and CDR2 is YYNGEE. The CDR3 is made up of 14 amino acids. Trimming removed 3 bases at V and 1 base at J, with 10 bases between. CDR3: CASSEQIENTEAFF. The CDR3 coding sequence is TGTGCCAGCAGCGAACAGATTGAGAACACTGAAGCTTTCTTT. Using reference TRBV9 and TRBJ1-1 for the parts outside the CDR3, the full variable domain is DSGVTQTPKHLITATGQRVTLRCSPRSGDLSVYWYQQSLDQGLQFLIQYYNGEERAKGNILERFSAQQFPDLHSELNLSSLELGDSALYFCASSEQIENTEAFFGQGTRLTVV.

This clone was observed once. V and J are TRBV6-5 and TRBJ2-1; D possibly corresponds to TRBD1 (6 bases). Germline V CDR1 and CDR2: MNHEY, SVGAGI. V lost 2 bases and J 5 bases, leaving 7 bases between the germline ends. The CDR3 consists of 13 residues. The CDR3 region is CASSYGTHNEQFF. CDR3 nucleotides: TGTGCCAGCAGTTACGGGACACACAATGAGCAGTTCTTC.

This clone occurred once. This sequence joins TRBV11-2 and TRBJ2-4, with a tentative D call TRBD1 (5 bases). Germline V lookup: CDR1 SGHAT, CDR2 FQNNGV. The CDR3 runs to 13 residues. V was trimmed by 4 bases and J by 7 bases, leaving 11 bases between them. The CDR3 region has the DNA TGTGCCAGCAGCTCGGGTGCAGGGAACATTCAGTACTTC. Amino acid sequence: CASSSGAGNIQYF. The full variable domain, completed using reference TRBV11-2 and TRBJ2-4, is EAGVAQSPRYKIIEKRQSVAFWCNPISGHATLYWYQQILGQGPKLLIQFQNNGVVDDSQLPKDRFSAERLKGVDSTLKIQPAKLEDSAVYLCASSSGAGNIQYFGAGTRLSVL.

The J gene is TRBJ2-7, the V gene TRBV6-1; 12 nucleotides align to TRBD1. This CDR3 spans 14 amino acids. Germline V gene sequence: CDR1 MNHNS, CDR2 SASEGT. Losses at the gene ends were 6 bases for V and 6 bases for J; bases not matched to a gene: 6. CDR3 sequence: CASSPGQGAREQYF. CDR3 DNA: TGTGCCAGCAGCCCGGGACAGGGGGCCCGCGAGCAGTACTTC.

This chain uses TRBV10-1 with TRBJ1-1; 7 bases match TRBD1. The V segment lost 6 bases and the J segment 6 bases; nucleotides outside the gene matches: 16. The germline gives CDR1 WNHNN, CDR2 SYGVQD (reference sequence). CDR3 length equals 16 residues. The CDR3 nucleotides are TGCGCCAGCAGCCCGAGCTCTGGACAGGCTCGCGCTGAAGCTTTCTTT. This codes for CASSPSSGQARAEAFF.

The V and J genes are TRBV2 and TRBJ1-3, with D perhaps TRBD1 (6 bases). The CDR3 loop spans 17 amino acids. Germline V lookup: CDR1 SNHLY, CDR2 FYNNEI. Trimming took off 5 bases at V and 0 bases at J, with 17 bases between the two ends. The CDR3 DNA is TGTGCCAGCAGTCTCCAGACAGGATCTTACTCTGGAAACACCATATATTTT. It yields the protein CASSLQTGSYSGNTIYF.

The genes are TRBV27 and TRBJ1-5, with TRBD1 identical over 11 bases. Germline CDR1 is MNHEY and CDR2 is SMNVEV (reference sequence). The V gene end was trimmed by 5 bases and the J gene end by 10 bases; junction bases not matched to a gene: 7. There are 14 residues in the CDR3. The CDR3 here is CASSTGQGVGPQHF. CDR3 DNA: TGTGCCAGCAGTACGGGACAGGGGGTAGGTCCCCAGCATTTT.

The chain carries TRBV27 and TRBJ1-5; 7 bases fit TRBD1. Per the germline V gene, CDR1 is MNHEY and CDR2 is SMNVEV (reference sequence). This CDR3 has 16 amino acids. V lost 5 bases, J lost 0 bases, and 7 bases stayed unmatched. The CDR3 nucleotides read TGTGCCAGCAGTGGGGGGACAGTCTATAGCAATCAGCCCCAGCATTTT. It translates to CASSGGTVYSNQPQHF.

The J gene is TRBJ2-3, the V gene TRBV10-1, with 7 bases fitting TRBD1. The germline gives CDR1 WNHNN, CDR2 SYGVQD (reference sequence). The CDR3 runs to 13 residues. The junction had 2 bases not matched to a gene; V was cut back by 7 bases and J by 1 base. DNA of the CDR3: TGCGCCAGCAACGGACAGGGCACAGATACGCAGTATTTT. It translates to CASNGQGTDTQYF.

This chain joins TRBV18 and TRBJ2-5; possibly TRBD1 for D (5 bases). With 8 bases removed from V and 4 bases from J, the gap between germline ends came to 14 bases. The CDR3 is 13 residues long. Germline V gene sequence: CDR1 KGHSH, CDR2 LQKENI. The CDR3 reads CASVGQGRETQYF. DNA of the CDR3: TGTGCCAGCGTGGGGCAGGGTAGAGAGACCCAGTACTTC.

This rearrangement joins TRBV27 to TRBJ2-5; a weak D match, TRBD2 (6 bases). V was shortened by 5 bases and J by 1 base, with 20 bases between the two germline ends. The CDR3 is 17 residues long. CDR1 is MNHEY and CDR2 is SMNVEV in the germline V gene (reference sequence). The CDR3, as DNA: TGTGCCAGCAGTATCAGACTGGGCGGGACCGCCCAAGAGACCCAGTACTTC. It yields the protein CASSIRLGGTAQETQYF.

This chain uses TRBV5-6 with TRBJ1-6; D is undetermined. The length of the CDR3 is 14 residues. Trimming cost V 2 bases and J 4 bases, with 7 bases left between them. The germline V gene has CDR1 SGHDT and CDR2 YYEEEE. The CDR3 sequence: CASSFAGYNSPLHF. DNA for the CDR3: TGTGCCAGCAGCTTCGCGGGGTATAATTCACCCCTCCACTTT.

This chain connects TRBV6-4 to TRBJ2-3; D remains ambiguous. From germline, CDR1 is MRHNA and CDR2 SNTAGT. V lost 0 bases, J lost 8 bases, and 9 bases lay in between. The CDR3 totals 13 residues. DNA for the CDR3: TGTGCCAGCAGTGACTCGACGTCAGGTACGCAGTATTTT. Translating gives CASSDSTSGTQYF.

The chain couples TRBV21-1 to TRBJ2-1; the DNA was not used to check the table's D call, TRBD2. TRBV21-1 is shown as a pseudogene. The CDR3 totals 19 residues. The CDR3 region is CASSKERHLGASGVNEQFF. Here the CDR3 DNA reads TGTGCCAGCAGCAAAGAAAGGCACCTGGGAGCTAGCGGGGTTAATGAGCAGTTCTTC.

The gene calls are TRBV9 and TRBJ2-5; 8 nucleotides line up with TRBD2. This CDR3 is 17 amino acids long. V trimming: 3 bases; J trimming: 4 bases; junction bases outside the gene matches: 14. Germline CDR1 is SGDLS and CDR2 is YYNGEE. The CDR3 nucleotides read TGTGCCAGCAGCGCCCCTTCCGGGAGGGTAGGCGGAGAGACCCAGTACTTC. It encodes CASSAPSGRVGGETQYF.

This chain links TRBV13 with TRBJ2-3; TRBD2 aligns across 12 bases. Germline CDR1 reads PRHDT; CDR2 reads FYEKMQ (reference sequence). The CDR3 has 15 amino acids. Trimming removed 5 bases from V and 5 bases from J; junction bases left unmatched: 5. CDR3 in DNA: TGTGCCAGCAGCCGAGGACTAGCGGGGAGAGATACGCAGTATTTT. As protein: CASSRGLAGRDTQYF. Full variable domain (outside the CDR3, taken from reference TRBV13 and TRBJ2-3): AAGVIQSPRHLIKEKRETATLKCYPIPRHDTVYWYQQGPGQDPQFLISFYEKMQSDKGSIPDRFSAQQFSDYHSELNMSSLELGDSALYFCASSRGLAGRDTQYFGPGTRLTVL.

The rearrangement uses TRBV5-1 and TRBJ2-7, with TRBD1 as a possible D gene (6 bases). The CDR3 covers 15 residues. Germline lookup yields CDR1 SGHRS and CDR2 YFSETQ. Trimming pared 0 bases from V and 4 bases from J, leaving 14 bases between. The CDR3 region has the DNA TGCGCCAGCAGCTTGGCCGTAGGGGGAGCGTACGAGCAGTACTTC. Amino acids: CASSLAVGGAYEQYF.

This clone has just a few counts. This chain uses TRBV5-1 with TRBJ2-5, with TRBD1 identical over 9 bases. V lost 2 bases to trimming and J lost 5 bases; unmatched junction nucleotides: 7. Germline V gene sequence: CDR1 SGHRS, CDR2 YFSETQ. The CDR3 extends over 15 amino acids. Written as DNA, the CDR3 is TGCGCCAGCAGCTTTCAACAGGGGGCAGGGGAGACCCAGTACTTC. This codes for CASSFQQGAGETQYF.

The chain recombines TRBV5-1 with TRBJ2-5, with 14 bases that match TRBD2. The CDR3 extends over 15 amino acids. The V gene's germline CDR1 is SGHRS and CDR2 YFSETQ. Trimming cost V 3 bases and J 5 bases; bases outside gene matches: 3. The CDR3 reads CASSSGLAGVETQYF. The CDR3 DNA reads TGCGCCAGCAGCTCGGGACTAGCGGGAGTTGAGACCCAGTACTTC.

Only a few counts were recorded for this clone. The chain joins TRBV28 to TRBJ2-7; perhaps TRBD1 as D (6 bases). The CDR3 loop spans 15 amino acids. Germline values: CDR1 MDHEN, CDR2 SYDVKM. The V and J ends lost 3 bases and 4 bases respectively, with 16 bases between them. The CDR3: CASSFSRQGSYEQYF. In nucleotides, the CDR3 is TGTGCCAGCAGTTTTTCAAGGCAGGGGAGTTACGAGCAGTACTTC.